These 24 T cell receptor beta chains originate from one sample sequenced in a study of response to subunit inactivated influenza vaccine. TCRdb called the RT-PCR reads again in MiXCR, with one record for every CDR3 protein. The table has 450,000 to 600,000 distinct CDR3 sequences, about 7.6% seen once; the top ten hold over 10%. The sequencing here drew on PBMCs from blood, taken around 2 years after vaccination. These receptors were obtained from a man between 50 and 75 years old who received an inactivated influenza vaccine.

This clonotype was counted at least ten times. The chain uses TRBV5-1 and TRBJ1-3; no reliable D call. Trimming pared 0 bases from V and 15 bases from J, leaving 22 bases between. Germline V gives CDR1 SGHRS, CDR2 YFSETQ. The CDR3 totals 15 residues. The CDR3 reads CASSLGVTNMETSYF. The CDR3 region has the DNA TGCGCCAGCAGCTTGGGAGTGACGAACATGGAAACATCATATTTT.

The chain combines TRBV5-5 with TRBJ1-1, with TRBD1 matching over 8 bases. This CDR3 spans 15 amino acids. Germline V lookup: CDR1 SGHKS, CDR2 YYEKEE (reference sequence). V dropped 2 bases and J dropped 4; count of bases not matched to a gene: 7. CDR3 protein: CASSLGQGMGTEAFF. For the CDR3, the DNA is TGTGCCAGCAGCTTAGGACAGGGAATGGGCACTGAAGCTTTCTTT.

The table lists this clonotype with many counts. The chain has TRBV6-2 or TRBV6-3 and TRBJ1-1; possibly TRBD1 for D (6 bases). The V and J ends lost 5 bases and 5 bases respectively, with 18 bases between them. CDR1 MNHEY and CDR2 SVGEGT come from the germline V gene. The length of the CDR3 is 15 residues. The CDR3 is CASSARQGYGTEAFF. The CDR3 DNA reads TGTGCCAGCAGTGCCCGCCAGGGGTACGGGACTGAAGCTTTCTTT.

This clonotype was counted only a few times. The genes are TRBV7-2 and TRBJ2-3, with 9 bases matching TRBD2. The junction had 7 bases not matched to a gene; V was cut back by 1 base and J by 2 bases. The CDR3 is made up of 17 amino acids. The germline gives CDR1 SGHTA, CDR2 FQGNSA. The CDR3 sequence: CASSLVGLAGTTDTQYF. The CDR3 DNA reads TGTGCCAGCAGCTTAGTTGGGCTAGCGGGAACCACAGATACGCAGTATTTT.

The chain is built from TRBV12-3 or TRBV12-4 and TRBJ2-1, with 8 bases that match TRBD2. Trimming took 6 bases from V and 6 from J; bases not matched to a gene: 22. This CDR3 region has 19 residues. The CDR3 nucleotides are TGTGCCAGCAGGCCTCGGGAAGGGGGATTTAGCGGGAACCGCAATGAGCAGTTCTTC. Translation gives CASRPREGGFSGNRNEQFF.

This clonotype was observed at least ten times. This chain connects TRBV29-1 to TRBJ1-1; a possible D gene is TRBD1 (6 bases). Germline V gene lookup returns CDR1 SQVTM and CDR2 ANQGSEA. Trimming took 4 bases from V and 1 from J, leaving 13 bases between them. The CDR3 is made up of 14 amino acids. This CDR3 reads CSVAARGANTEAFF. The DNA for the CDR3 is TGCAGCGTTGCAGCACGGGGGGCGAACACTGAAGCTTTCTTT.

This clonotype was seen at least ten times. The J gene is TRBJ2-7, the V gene TRBV5-1; tentatively, D is TRBD1 or TRBD2 (7 bases each). Between the trimmed V and J ends, which lost 4 bases and 7 bases, there was a span of 15 bases. The length of the CDR3 is 13 residues. Looked up from germline, CDR1 is SGHRS and CDR2 is YFSETQ. The DNA for the CDR3 is TGCGCCAGCAGCCAGCAGGGGGGGCGAGAGCAGTACTTC. Its protein is CASSQQGGREQYF.

This clonotype came up a few times. CDR3 protein: CASSYLAGAYNEQFF. CDR3 DNA sequence: TGCGCCAGCAGTTATCTAGCGGGAGCTTACAATGAGCAGTTCTTC. V gene TRBV10-2 combines with J gene TRBJ2-1, with TRBD2 matching 10 bases. Germline CDR1 WSHSY, CDR2 SAAADI. The CDR3 sequence is 15 residues long. After removal of 5 bases from V and 4 bases from J, the junction contained 5 bases not matched to a gene.

This clonotype was found many times. This sequence joins TRBV6-1 and TRBJ2-7, with a weak D call TRBD1 (6 bases). This CDR3 has 14 amino acids. Between the trimmed V and J ends, which lost 8 bases and 4 bases, there was a span of 18 bases. CDR1 and CDR2 (germline): MNHNS, SASEGT. CDR3 DNA: TGTGCCAGCGTCGGACAGCCCTTTTCATACGAGCAGTACTTC. Protein sequence: CASVGQPFSYEQYF.

This clonotype occurred many times. The chain has TRBV7-9 and TRBJ1-1; the D is unclear. CDR3 length: 13 residues. V lost 5 bases and J 2 bases, leaving 9 bases between the germline ends. Germline V gene lookup returns CDR1 SEHNR and CDR2 FQNEAQ (reference sequence). DNA for the CDR3: TGTGCCAGCAGCCCTGGGATCAACACTGAAGCTTTCTTT. The encoded protein is CASSPGINTEAFF.

In this sample, this clonotype turned up many times. The V gene is TRBV30, the J gene TRBJ2-6; 7 nucleotides agree with TRBD1. The V gene's germline CDR1 is GTSNPN and CDR2 SVGIG (reference sequence). The CDR3 loop spans 17 amino acids. V was clipped by 2 bases and J by 0 bases; unmatched bases: 7. This chain's CDR3 is CAWSLTGPLSGANVLTF. DNA of the CDR3: TGTGCCTGGAGTCTGACAGGGCCCCTCTCTGGGGCCAACGTCCTGACTTTC.

This clonotype occurred a few times. One junction end disagrees with the germline gene, perhaps due to a read error. This chain uses TRBV2 with TRBJ1-6; 8 bases map to TRBD1. This CDR3 has 12 amino acids. The V gene's germline CDR1 is SNHLY and CDR2 FYNNEI. The CDR3 protein is CASSDHTGTGIF. CDR3 DNA: TGTGCCAGCAGTGACCATACCGGGACAGGAATATTT.

This clonotype was counted ten times or more. This sequence joins TRBV5-1 and TRBJ1-3; no clear D gene. Per the germline V gene, CDR1 is SGHRS and CDR2 is YFSETQ. This CDR3 is built from 15 residues. The V and J ends lost 0 bases and 0 bases respectively, with 7 bases between them. CDR3 sequence reads: CASSLDRSSGNTIYF. DNA for the CDR3: TGCGCCAGCAGCTTGGACAGAAGCTCTGGAAACACCATATATTTT.

This clonotype appeared a few times. The chain carries TRBV7-2 and TRBJ1-1; D ambiguous. This CDR3 spans 13 amino acids. CDR1 SGHTA and CDR2 FQGNSA come from the germline V gene. Trimming removed 6 bases from V and 1 base from J, with 9 bases in between. The CDR3 spells CASRPWGNTEAFF. The CDR3 nucleotides read TGTGCCAGCAGACCCTGGGGGAACACTGAAGCTTTCTTT.

Ten or more counts support this clonotype. This chain joins TRBV12-3 or TRBV12-4 and TRBJ2-7, with TRBD1 matching over 7 bases. J lost 5 bases, V lost 5 bases, and 12 bases had no gene match. This CDR3 is built from 15 residues. CDR3 sequence: CASSTRTGPLDEQYF. DNA for the CDR3: TGTGCCAGCAGTACACGGACAGGACCTTTGGACGAGCAGTACTTC.

At least ten counts were recorded for this clonotype. The V and J genes are TRBV5-1 and TRBJ1-2; no definite D call. Germline CDR1 SGHRS, CDR2 YFSETQ. Trimming cost V 4 bases and J 0 bases, with 13 bases left between them. The CDR3 is 15 residues long. In nucleotides, the CDR3 is TGCGCCAGCAGCCCGAGTACTGGGGCTAACTATGGCTACACCTTC. Protein product: CASSPSTGANYGYTF.

This clonotype was recorded many times. This sequence joins TRBV28 and TRBJ2-5; D gene ambiguous. Germline lookup yields CDR1 MDHEN and CDR2 SYDVKM. This CDR3 comprises 15 residues. V lost 7 bases and J lost 2, with 17 bases in between. For the CDR3, the DNA is TGTGCCAGCAATTCCGGGTCGGTTGTACAAGAGACCCAGTACTTC. Protein product: CASNSGSVVQETQYF. The full variable domain, in which reference TRBV28 and TRBJ2-5 provide the parts outside the CDR3, is DVKVTQSSRYLVKRTGEKVFLECVQDMDHENMFWYRQDPGLGLRLIYFSYDVKMKEKGDIPEGYSVSREKKERFSLILESASTNQTSMYLCASNSGSVVQETQYFGPGTRLLVL.

J is TRBJ1-2 and V is TRBV29-1; D may be TRBD1 (5 bases). V was trimmed by 0 bases and J by 8 bases, leaving 13 bases between them. Looked up from germline, CDR1 is SQVTM and CDR2 is ANQGSEA. The CDR3 consists of 13 residues. CDR3 DNA sequence: TGCAGCGTTGAAGAGTCTGGGGGACGGGGCTACACCTTC. Protein product: CSVEESGGRGYTF.

This clonotype occurred a few times. The chain recombines TRBV20-1 with TRBJ1-2; 7 nucleotides align to TRBD1. Per germline, CDR1 DFQATT and CDR2 SNEGSKA (reference sequence). V was clipped by 4 bases and J by 7 bases; unmatched bases: 12. This CDR3 spans 14 amino acids. CDR3 in DNA: TGCAGTGCTATAATACAGGGGCGGATGGGTGGCTACACCTTC. It specifies CSAIIQGRMGGYTF.

This clonotype was seen more than once but under ten times. V gene TRBV7-3 combines with J gene TRBJ2-5, with TRBD2 as a possible D gene (6 bases). V lost 5 bases to trimming and J lost 1 base, with 8 bases between them. Germline values: CDR1 SGHTA, CDR2 FQGTGA. There are 13 residues in the CDR3. The CDR3 nucleotides read TGTGCCAGCAGCCGCGGGGTCCAAGAGACCCAGTACTTC. It codes for CASSRGVQETQYF.

This clonotype was counted between two and nine times. V usage is TRBV29-1 and J usage is TRBJ2-7; 13 bases align to TRBD2. Germline CDR1 SQVTM, CDR2 ANQGSEA. The CDR3 extends over 17 amino acids. With 4 bases clipped from V and 2 bases from J, the junction kept 11 bases outside the gene matches. CDR3 sequence (DNA): TGCAGCGTTGTGAGAACTAGCGGGGGGGCGCCCCCCTACGAGCAGTACTTC. Its protein is CSVVRTSGGAPPYEQYF.

The table lists this clonotype with many counts. The chain recombines TRBV20-1 with TRBJ2-7; 10 bases match TRBD2. Looked up from germline, CDR1 is DFQATT and CDR2 is SNEGSKA (reference sequence). With V trimmed by 4 bases and J by 3 bases, 12 bases remained unmatched. CDR3 length: 16 amino acids. The CDR3 DNA sequence: TGCAGTGCTACCCCTTCGTGGGGACTAGCGAACTACGAGCAGTACTTC. Translating gives CSATPSWGLANYEQYF.

This clonotype was counted only a few times. This chain connects TRBV12-3 or TRBV12-4 to TRBJ2-2; no definite D call. CDR3 length: 11 amino acids. V was cut by 7 bases and J by 7 bases, with 7 bases left in between. CDR3 DNA sequence: TGTGCCAGCACCAAGATCGGGGAGCTGTTTTTT. Amino acid sequence: CASTKIGELFF.

The table lists this clonotype with a few counts. The chain combines TRBV5-1 with TRBJ1-1; a weak D match, TRBD1 (5 bases). The germline gives CDR1 SGHRS, CDR2 YFSETQ. With 0 bases removed from V and 4 bases from J, the gap between germline ends came to 13 bases. This CDR3 has 15 residues. The CDR3 nucleotides read TGCGCCAGCAGCTTGGTGGGGGAGTTAAGCACTGAAGCTTTCTTT. It yields the protein CASSLVGELSTEAFF. The complete variable domain, with remaining parts taken from reference TRBV5-1 and TRBJ1-1, reads KAGVTQTPRYLIKTRGQQVTLSCSPISGHRSVSWYQQTPGQGLQFLFEYFSETQRNKGNFPGRFSGRQFSNSRSEMNVSTLELGDSALYLCASSLVGELSTEAFFGQGTRLTVV.